The rows below give T cell receptor beta chains drawn from one sample of a study of blood T cell repertoires in COVID-19. Some clones are missing from TCRdb's copy, which holds only in-frame ones; the method was immunoSEQ multiplex PCR. The table records about 160,000 clones, roughly 90% of them present only once. What was sequenced was peripheral blood. These receptors came from a woman aged 60-75 years who had recovered from COVID-19. CDR3s include the opening cysteine and the closing phenylalanine or tryptophan. A D gene is named only where the DNA matches it firmly. Clone size is shown for a subset of rows, as once, few, many or a class of expanded clone.

j_gene,v_gene,len,abundance,d_gene,CDR3aa,CDR3nt
TRBJ2-1,TRBV5-1,14,once,TRBD2,CASSLGTSGPEQFF,TGCGCCAGCAGCTTGGGGACTAGCGGGCCCGAGCAGTTCTTC
TRBJ2-7,TRBV6-5,15,NA,TRBD1,CASSYGGTGSYEQYF,TGTGCCAGCAGTTACGGGGGGACAGGCTCATACGAGCAGTACTTC
TRBJ2-1,TRBV7-8,15,NA,NA,CASSLALATTHEQFF,TGTGCCAGCAGCTTAGCGTTGGCCACCACCCATGAGCAGTTCTTC
TRBJ2-3,TRBV24-1,14,NA,NA,CATSGWQGPDTQYF,TGTGCCACCAGTGGTTGGCAGGGGCCAGATACGCAGTATTTT
TRBJ2-7,TRBV5-1,15,once,NA,CASSLGEGRSYEQYF,TGCGCCAGCAGCTTGGGAGAGGGTCGCTCCTACGAGCAGTACTTC
TRBJ2-4,TRBV6-6,14,NA,NA,CASSPGRAPNIQYF,TGTGCCAGCAGTCCCGGGAGAGCGCCAAACATTCAGTACTTC
TRBJ1-3,TRBV4-3,15,NA,TRBD1,CASSHGTGAGNTIYF,TGCGCCAGCAGCCACGGGACAGGGGCTGGAAACACCATATATTTT
TRBJ1-5,TRBV19,13,NA,TRBD1,CASSRDRAQPQHF,TGTGCCAGTAGCCGGGACAGGGCTCAGCCCCAGCATTTT
TRBJ2-5,TRBV5-1,14,once,NA,CASSPEPAQETQYF,TGCGCCAGCAGCCCCGAGCCAGCGCAAGAGACCCAGTACTTC
TRBJ2-7,TRBV19,15,NA,TRBD1,CASSGPGQGSYEQYF,TGTGCCAGTAGCGGTCCGGGACAGGGCTCCTACGAGCAGTACTTC
TRBJ2-3,TRBV5-1,14,NA,TRBD2,CASSQGGVTDTQYF,TGCGCCAGCTCCCAGGGAGGGGTCACAGATACGCAGTATTTT
TRBJ1-1,TRBV28,14,NA,NA,CASRTGTLNTEAFF,TGTGCCAGCAGGACAGGAACCTTGAACACTGAAGCTTTCTTT
TRBJ2-2,TRBV10-2,16,NA,TRBD2,CATSTSGGPSTGELFF,TGCGCCACCTCCACTAGCGGGGGACCTAGCACCGGGGAGCTGTTTTTT
TRBJ2-7,TRBV19,15,few,TRBD2,CASSHRGDLTMEQYF,TGTGCCAGTAGCCACCGGGGGGACCTAACAATGGAGCAGTACTTC
TRBJ2-3,TRBV3-1/TRBV3-2,15,NA,TRBD1,CASSQIGGRPDTQYF,TGTGCCAGCAGCCAAATAGGGGGCCGCCCAGATACGCAGTATTTT
TRBJ2-4,TRBV7-2,14,NA,TRBD2,CASSLGQTGGIQYF,TGTGCCAGCAGCTTAGGTCAAACGGGGGGCATTCAGTACTTC
TRBJ1-2,TRBV6-2/TRBV6-3,14,NA,TRBD1,CASSYPGTVYGYTF,TGTGCCAGCAGTTACCCAGGGACAGTCTATGGCTACACCTTC
TRBJ2-1,TRBV6-6,14,NA,TRBD2,CASRNGGAYNEQFF,TGTGCCAGCAGGAACGGGGGGGCTTACAATGAGCAGTTCTTC
TRBJ1-1,TRBV28,15,NA,TRBD1,CASRTGTGSYTEAFF,TGTGCCAGCAGAACGGGGACAGGTTCTTACACTGAAGCTTTCTTT
TRBJ1-1,TRBV15,15,NA,NA,CATRKSGGMNTEAFF,TGTGCCACCAGGAAGAGTGGCGGGATGAACACTGAAGCTTTCTTT
TRBJ1-1,TRBV30,16,NA,NA,CAWSVQGRRENTEAFF,TGTGCCTGGAGTGTACAAGGTCGGAGAGAGAACACTGAAGCTTTCTTT
TRBJ1-5,TRBV4-2,14,NA,NA,CASSPKAGDQPQHF,TGTGCCAGCAGTCCCAAGGCAGGGGATCAGCCCCAGCATTTT
TRBJ1-2,TRBV19,13,NA,NA,CASQGGGGYGYTF,TGTGCCAGCCAGGGAGGTGGGGGCTATGGCTACACCTTC
TRBJ1-2,TRBV10-1,14,few,NA,CASSETGRDYGYTF,TGCGCCAGCAGTGAGACAGGCAGGGACTATGGCTACACCTTC
TRBJ1-5,TRBV19,17,NA,TRBD1,CASSNPPYRGRNRPQHF,TGTGCCAGTAGTAACCCCCCCTACAGGGGGCGCAATCGGCCCCAGCATTTT
TRBJ1-5,TRBV2,13,few,NA,CASSEDSSQPQHF,TGTGCCAGCAGTGAGGACAGCTCGCAGCCCCAGCATTTT
TRBJ1-6,TRBV11-2,14,NA,NA,CASSLGGLGSPLHF,TGTGCCAGCAGCTTGGGGGGGCTAGGTTCACCCCTCCACTTT
TRBJ1-4,TRBV5-1,16,NA,TRBD1,CASSGTGTSTNEKLFF,TGCGCCAGCAGCGGGACAGGGACCTCAACTAATGAAAAACTGTTTTTT
TRBJ1-5,TRBV10-1,12,NA,NA,CASFGCNQPQHF,TGCGCCAGCTTCGGGTGCAATCAGCCCCAGCATTTT
TRBJ1-2,TRBV9,15,NA,NA,CASSVVPWPNYGYTF,TGTGCCAGCAGCGTAGTCCCATGGCCTAACTATGGCTACACCTTC
TRBJ2-1,TRBV7-9,18,few,NA,CASSLGFRGGVTYNEQFF,TGTGCCAGCAGCTTAGGGTTTAGGGGCGGGGTCACCTACAATGAGCAGTTCTTC
TRBJ1-5,TRBV2,15,NA,NA,CASSGQQDSNQPQHF,TGTGCCAGCAGTGGACAGCAGGATAGCAATCAGCCCCAGCATTTT
TRBJ2-1,TRBV6-5,14,NA,TRBD2,CASSSSGGANEQFF,TGTGCCAGCAGCTCTAGCGGGGGGGCCAATGAGCAGTTCTTC
TRBJ2-1,TRBV5-1,15,NA,NA,CASSLTANEVDEQFF,TGCGCCAGCAGCTTGACTGCGAACGAGGTCGATGAGCAGTTCTTC
TRBJ2-7,TRBV6-1,13,once,NA,CASSDQGLYEQYF,TGTGCCAGCAGTGACCAGGGGCTGTACGAGCAGTACTTC
TRBJ2-7,TRBV5-1,13,many,TRBD2,CASSLGTTSSQYF,TGCGCCAGCAGCTTAGGGACTACCTCTTCCCAGTACTTC
TRBJ2-2,TRBV7-6,19,NA,TRBD2,CASSRPGTSGGVNTGELFF,TGTGCCAGCAGCCGGCCCGGGACTAGCGGGGGAGTAAACACCGGGGAGCTGTTTTTT
TRBJ1-1,TRBV6-6,11,few,NA,CASSARTEAFF,TGTGCCAGCAGCGCGAGAACTGAAGCTTTCTTT
TRBJ1-3,TRBV10-3,16,NA,NA,CAIRGDSNLSGNTIYF,TGTGCCATCAGGGGTGACAGCAACCTCTCTGGAAACACCATATATTTT
TRBJ1-4,TRBV4-1,15,few,NA,CASSSSSGSNEKLFF,TGCGCCAGCAGCTCTTCATCCGGGAGTAATGAAAAACTGTTTTTT